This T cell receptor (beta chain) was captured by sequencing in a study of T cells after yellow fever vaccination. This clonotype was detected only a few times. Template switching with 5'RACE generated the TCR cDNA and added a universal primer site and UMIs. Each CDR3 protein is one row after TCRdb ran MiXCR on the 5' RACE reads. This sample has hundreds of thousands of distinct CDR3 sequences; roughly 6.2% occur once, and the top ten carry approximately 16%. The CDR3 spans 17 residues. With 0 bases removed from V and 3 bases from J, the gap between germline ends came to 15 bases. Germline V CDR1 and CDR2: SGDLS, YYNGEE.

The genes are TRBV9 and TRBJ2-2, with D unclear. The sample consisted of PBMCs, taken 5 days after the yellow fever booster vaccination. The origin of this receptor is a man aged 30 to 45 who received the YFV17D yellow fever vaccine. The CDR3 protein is CASSVGFERSDTGELFF. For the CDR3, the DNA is TGTGCCAGCAGCGTAGGGTTTGAAAGGAGCGACACCGGGGAGCTGTTTTTT.